A single sample gave rise to the 5 T cell receptor beta chains below, sequenced in a study of CD8+ T cells in alopecia areata. RNA, once extracted, was reverse transcribed into cDNA for use as the sequencing template. Produced via immunoSEQ multiplex PCR; TCRdb's table is partial and in-frame only. The sample includes some 180,000 clones, 45% to 70% of them seen just once. Sequenced material: CD8+ T cells sorted from blood. The receptors shown here come from a human donor in good health.

The chain has TRBV25-1 and TRBJ2-7; D not certain. V was clipped by 5 bases and J by 2 bases, with 4 bases between them. CDR3 size: 11 residues. CDR1 and CDR2 from the germline V gene are MGHDK and SYGVNS. This CDR3 reads CASSSTYEQYF. In DNA, the CDR3 is TGTGCCAGCAGTTCGACCTACGAGCAGTACTTC.

This chain joins TRBV2 and TRBJ1-1, with D hard to call. This CDR3 is built from 15 residues. The V end lost 0 bases, the J end lost 0 bases, and 8 bases lay between the germline ends. The V gene's germline CDR1 is SNHLY and CDR2 FYNNEI. The DNA of the CDR3 is TGTGCCAGCAGTGAAGCGCTGGGGTTGAACACTGAAGCTTTCTTT. Amino acids: CASSEALGLNTEAFF.

As concerns this clone: Other DNA sequences in the same sample also yield this CDR3. The chain couples TRBV4-1 to TRBJ1-1; D perhaps matches TRBD1 (6 bases). V lost 3 bases, J lost 1 base, and 9 bases lay in between. CDR1 and CDR2 (germline): MGHRA, YSYEKL. CDR3 length: 14 amino acids. The CDR3 loop is CASSQGRGNTEAFF. CDR3 DNA sequence: TGCGCCAGCAGCCAGGGCAGGGGGAACACTGAAGCTTTCTTT.

The rearrangement joins TRBV6-6 to TRBJ2-1; D not certain. Germline V gene lookup returns CDR1 MNHNY and CDR2 SVGAGI (reference sequence). Trimming shortened V by 3 bases and J by 8 bases, and 8 bases separated the two germline ends. This CDR3 region has 12 residues. CDR3 in DNA: TGTGCCAGCAGTTATGTCGCTCATGAGCAGTTCTTC. Amino acids: CASSYVAHEQFF.

The rearrangement joins TRBV13 to TRBJ2-7; D is perhaps TRBD2 (5 bases). Germline V gives CDR1 PRHDT, CDR2 FYEKMQ (reference sequence). The length of the CDR3 is 15 residues. V was trimmed by 5 bases and J by 0 bases, leaving 14 bases between them. The CDR3 DNA reads TGTGCCAGCAGCCCCGAGGGAAGGTTCTCCTACGAGCAGTACTTC. Translated: CASSPEGRFSYEQYF.